These 13 T cell receptor beta chains share one sample of origin, sequenced in a study of OX40 agonist ivuxolimab in advanced cancers. The table came from immunoSEQ multiplex PCR; TCRdb's copy has only in-frame clones and leaves some out. Found here are around 39,000 clones, around 82% of them singletons; the top ten hold less than 2%. The sequenced sample was CD4+ or CD8+ T cells sorted from blood, obtained in a trial of the OX40 agonist ivuxolimab. These receptors were collected from an adult with an advanced solid tumor such as melanoma, head and neck, liver or kidney cancer.

The V gene is TRBV4-2, the J gene TRBJ1-2; D is perhaps TRBD1 (5 bases). The CDR3 runs to 15 residues. Trimming took 1 base from V and 4 from J, leaving 13 bases between them. CDR1 and CDR2 (germline): LGHNA, YNFKEQ. The CDR3 region is CASSQAWQGSYGYTF. The CDR3, as DNA: TGTGCCAGCAGCCAAGCATGGCAGGGAAGCTATGGCTACACCTTC.

This clone appeared a single time. The rearrangement uses TRBV18 and TRBJ2-1; no definite D call. The CDR3 spans 16 residues. CDR1 is KGHSH and CDR2 is LQKENI in the germline V gene. Between the trimmed V and J ends, which lost 0 bases and 6 bases, there was a span of 15 bases. The CDR3 reads CASSPPGNLGANEQFF. DNA for the CDR3: TGTGCCAGCTCACCACCTGGGAACCTTGGCGCCAATGAGCAGTTCTTC.

V usage is TRBV19 and J usage is TRBJ2-3; TRBD2 matches 7 bases. CDR1 is LNHDA, CDR2 SQIVND, per germline (reference sequence). The CDR3 length is 17 residues. V gave up 10 bases and J gave up 3 bases; unmatched junction bases: 19. The CDR3 protein is CATLPRWGAGETDTQYF. CDR3 nucleotides: TGTGCCACCCTTCCCCGGTGGGGTGCGGGGGAAACAGATACGCAGTATTTT.

The rearrangement joins TRBV18 to TRBJ1-6, with 8 nucleotides matching TRBD1. Germline loops: CDR1 KGHSH, CDR2 LQKENI. This CDR3 spans 15 amino acids. V shed 1 base, J shed 6 bases, and the junction held 2 bases outside the gene matches. The CDR3 DNA sequence: TGTGCCAGCTCACCACGGGGACAGGCTAATTCACCCCTCCACTTT. This gives the protein CASSPRGQANSPLHF.

This clone was detected only a few times. CDR3 residues: CASSVDIIAGNEQFF. CDR3 bases: TGTGCCAGCAGCGTAGATATAATTGCGGGCAATGAGCAGTTCTTC. The chain couples TRBV9 to TRBJ2-1; D possibly corresponds to TRBD2 (5 bases). Germline V gives CDR1 SGDLS, CDR2 YYNGEE. The CDR3 runs 15 residues. Trimming took 0 bases from V and 6 from J, leaving 13 bases between them.

The rearrangement joins TRBV7-2 to TRBJ2-7; D not certain. V lost 5 bases to trimming and J lost 1 base, with 15 bases between them. The CDR3 extends over 15 amino acids. The germline CDR1 and CDR2 sequences are SGHTA and FQGNSA. CDR3 in amino acids: CASSRSSALSYEQYF. The CDR3 coding sequence is TGTGCCAGCAGCCGATCTAGTGCGCTGTCCTACGAGCAGTACTTC.

The chain recombines TRBV4-1 with TRBJ2-3; D is unclear. Germline V CDR1 and CDR2: MGHRA, YSYEKL. The length of the CDR3 is 19 residues. Trimming removed 0 bases from V and 4 bases from J, with 23 bases in between. CDR3 in amino acids: CASSQDPLSWSGPADTQYF. CDR3 nucleotides: TGCGCCAGCAGCCAAGATCCTCTTTCGTGGTCCGGCCCCGCAGATACGCAGTATTTT.

This chain joins TRBV6-5 and TRBJ1-2, with 9 nucleotides matching TRBD1. The CDR3 contains 15 residues. Germline assignment: CDR1 MNHEY and CDR2 SVGAGI. J lost 2 bases, V lost 1 base, and 2 bases had no gene match. CDR3 in DNA: TGTGCCAGCAGTTACTTCGGGACAGGGAACTATGGCTACACCTTC. This sequence encodes CASSYFGTGNYGYTF.

The chain carries TRBV2 and TRBJ1-2, with D perhaps TRBD1 (6 bases). V was shortened by 6 bases and J by 6 bases, with 17 bases between the two germline ends. The CDR3 is made up of 14 amino acids. The germline V gene has CDR1 SNHLY and CDR2 FYNNEI. The CDR3 loop reads CASSLAGGADGYTF. Here the CDR3 DNA reads TGTGCCAGCAGCCTGGCGGGGGGCGCGGATGGCTACACCTTC. Together with reference TRBV2 and TRBJ1-2, the CDR3 gives the full variable domain: EPEVTQTPSHQVTQMGQEVILRCVPISNHLYFYWYRQILGQKVEFLVSFYNNEISEKSEIFDDQFSVERPDGSNFTLKIRSTKLEDSAMYFCASSLAGGADGYTFGSGTRLTVV.

This clone occurred once. V gene TRBV5-1 combines with J gene TRBJ2-5; D is unresolved. The ends were cut back, 1 base at V and 4 bases at J, with 8 bases in the middle. Germline assignment: CDR1 SGHRS and CDR2 YFSETQ. The CDR3 covers 13 residues. In DNA form, the CDR3 reads TGCGCCAGCAGCTTGAGACCCTTAGAGACCCAGTACTTC. It is translated as CASSLRPLETQYF. The variable domain in full, with the rest retrieved from reference TRBV5-1 and TRBJ2-5, is KAGVTQTPRYLIKTRGQQVTLSCSPISGHRSVSWYQQTPGQGLQFLFEYFSETQRNKGNFPGRFSGRQFSNSRSEMNVSTLELGDSALYLCASSLRPLETQYFGPGTRLLVL.

The chain recombines TRBV5-1 with TRBJ2-1, with TRBD1 as a possible D gene (6 bases). This CDR3 has 17 residues. Germline V lookup: CDR1 SGHRS, CDR2 YFSETQ. V was shortened by 0 bases and J by 1 base, with 14 bases between the two germline ends. The CDR3, as DNA: TGCGCCAGCAGCTTGGCTAATCGGGGACAATCCTACAATGAGCAGTTCTTC. Encoded protein: CASSLANRGQSYNEQFF.

V is TRBV4-3 and J is TRBJ2-5; D perhaps matches TRBD1 (5 bases). Trimming took off 8 bases at V and 5 bases at J, with 21 bases between the two ends. Germline assignment: CDR1 LGHNA and CDR2 YSLEER. The CDR3 consists of 15 residues. CDR3: CASSFSRDSWETQYF. CDR3 DNA sequence: TGCGCCAGCTCCTTTAGCAGGGATTCGTGGGAGACCCAGTACTTC.

CDR3 in DNA: TGTGCCAGCAGGCTCGGGACACACCAAGAGACCCAGTACTTC. This gives the protein CASRLGTHQETQYF. The V call is TRBV6-1, the J call TRBJ2-5, with a possible D match to TRBD1 (6 bases). This CDR3 region has 14 residues. The germline CDR1 and CDR2 sequences are MNHNS and SASEGT. V gave up 6 bases and J gave up 0 bases, with 11 bases separating them.